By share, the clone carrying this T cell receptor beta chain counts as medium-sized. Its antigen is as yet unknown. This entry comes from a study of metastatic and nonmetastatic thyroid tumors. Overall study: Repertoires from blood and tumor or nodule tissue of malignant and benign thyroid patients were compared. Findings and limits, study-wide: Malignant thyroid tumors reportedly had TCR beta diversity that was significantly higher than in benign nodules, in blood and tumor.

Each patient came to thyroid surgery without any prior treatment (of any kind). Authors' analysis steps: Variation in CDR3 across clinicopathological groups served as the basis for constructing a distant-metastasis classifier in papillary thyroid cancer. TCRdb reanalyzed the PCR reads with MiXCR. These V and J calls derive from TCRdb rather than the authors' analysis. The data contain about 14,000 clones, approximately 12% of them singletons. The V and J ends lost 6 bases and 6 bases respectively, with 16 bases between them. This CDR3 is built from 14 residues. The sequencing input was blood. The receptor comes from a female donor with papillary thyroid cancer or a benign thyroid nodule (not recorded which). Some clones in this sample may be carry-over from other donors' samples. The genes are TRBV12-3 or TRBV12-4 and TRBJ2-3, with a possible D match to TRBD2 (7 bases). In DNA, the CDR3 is TGTGCCAGCAGGGATGGGGGGGGCAGGGATACGCAGTATTTT. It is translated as CASRDGGGRDTQYF.